This T cell receptor (beta chain) emerged from a study of cytomegalovirus exposure and HLA in healthy donors. This clone appeared a single time. Its antigen remains unknown. J lost 6 bases, V lost 6 bases, and 5 bases had no gene match. The V gene's germline CDR1 is SNHLY and CDR2 FYNNEI. The CDR3 totals 14 residues. Using immunoSEQ multiplex PCR, the repertoire was profiled, and TCRdb retains in-frame clones only, with some absent. The sample holds 220,000 or so clones, roughly 85% seen once. Separate from the approximately 670-subject first cohort was the roughly 130-subject validation cohort, to which the donors belonged. Study-level findings and limits: Some TCR beta chains (more than 150 of them) were listed as cytomegalovirus-associated. Most TCRs appeared rarely, but some public TCRs recurred in many donors. Subsequent analysis revealed that first-cohort TCR clusters tended to co-occur in the 120 or so validation repertoires.

The chain is built from TRBV2 and TRBJ1-5; TRBD1 matches 10 bases. The source material was PBMCs. This receptor was obtained from a woman between 18 and 29 years old in good health and CMV-seronegative. CDR3 nucleotide sequence: TGTGCCAGCAGGGGGACAGGGGTAAGTCAGCCCCAGCATTTT. Encoded protein: CASRGTGVSQPQHF.